This entry lists 29 T cell receptor beta chains sequenced from one sample in a study of CD8 T cells in ankylosing spondylitis. Whole-study results and caveats: One TCR beta motif, made up of about 8 highly homologous variants, appeared characteristic of ankylosing spondylitis blood.

TCRdb itself ran the 5' RACE reads through MiXCR, one entry per CDR3 protein. Of 200,000 to 250,000 distinct CDR3 sequences in the sample, 18% were seen once. Antigens of these TCRs are unknown. The source material was blood, either unsorted or a sorted T cell fraction (not recorded which). These receptors came from a male donor with ankylosing spondylitis.

This clonotype was counted between two and nine times. This chain joins TRBV4-1 and TRBJ1-4; D uncertain. CDR1 is MGHRA, CDR2 YSYEKL, per germline. The CDR3 runs 13 residues. The ends were cut back, 3 bases at V and 8 bases at J, with 10 bases in the middle. This CDR3 reads CASSHRSEEKLFF. The CDR3, as DNA: TGCGCCAGCAGCCACAGGTCTGAGGAAAAACTGTTTTTT.

This clonotype showed up just a few times. This CDR3 reads CASSFRTSGDPNTGELFF. The DNA for the CDR3 is TGTGCCAGCAGCTTTCGGACTAGCGGGGACCCGAACACCGGGGAGCTGTTTTTT. J is TRBJ2-2 and V is TRBV11-2, with 12 bases lining up with TRBD2. Germline trimming cut 3 bases from V and 0 bases from J; bases unmatched to any gene: 5. The CDR3 contains 18 residues. Germline V gene sequence: CDR1 SGHAT, CDR2 FQNNGV. The full variable domain, its missing parts supplied by reference TRBV11-2 and TRBJ2-2, is EAGVAQSPRYKIIEKRQSVAFWCNPISGHATLYWYQQILGQGPKLLIQFQNNGVVDDSQLPKDRFSAERLKGVDSTLKIQPAKLEDSAVYLCASSFRTSGDPNTGELFFGEGSRLTVL.

This clonotype was found a few times. The chain joins TRBV29-1 to TRBJ1-2, with D possibly being TRBD1 (5 bases). Trimming left V 1 base short and J 1 base short, with 13 bases between. Germline V gene data show CDR1 as SQVTM and CDR2 as ANQGSEA. The CDR3 spans 15 residues. CDR3: CSVEGGWGGNYGYTF. DNA of the CDR3: TGCAGCGTTGAAGGGGGATGGGGGGGTAACTATGGCTACACCTTC.

This clonotype was counted only a few times. The gene calls are TRBV4-1 and TRBJ2-4; 7 bases map to TRBD1. Germline CDR1 MGHRA, CDR2 YSYEKL. The junction had 6 bases not matched to a gene; V was cut back by 2 bases and J by 5 bases. CDR3 length: 15 residues. CDR3 protein: CASSQNRGTQNIQYF. DNA for the CDR3: TGCGCCAGCAGCCAAAACAGGGGTACCCAAAACATTCAGTACTTC.

The chain uses TRBV4-3 and TRBJ2-2; D might be TRBD1 (6 bases). The CDR3 is 16 residues long. V lost 0 bases and J 4 bases, leaving 12 bases between the germline ends. The germline gives CDR1 LGHNA, CDR2 YSLEER. The CDR3 is CASSQDLGASTGELFF. As DNA, the CDR3 is TGCGCCAGCAGCCAAGATCTGGGGGCCTCCACCGGGGAGCTGTTTTTT.

To note about this clonotype: A read error is possible here, since a much larger clone lies one base away. The V gene is TRBV12-3 or TRBV12-4, the J gene TRBJ2-1, with 7 positions matching TRBD1. The length of the CDR3 is 14 residues. The J segment lost 10 bases and the V segment lost 10 bases, leaving 16 bases of the junction unmatched. In nucleotides, the CDR3 is TGTGCCACCACCAGGGGGATAGCCAGCAGGGAGCAGTTCTTC. Its translation: CATTRGIASREQFF.

This clonotype has just a few counts. This rearrangement joins TRBV2 to TRBJ2-5, with D possibly matching TRBD2 (6 bases). Trimming left V 10 bases short and J 1 base short, with 13 bases between. CDR1 and CDR2 from the germline V gene are SNHLY and FYNNEI. The CDR3 is made up of 13 amino acids. The CDR3 spells CANSGGPQETQYF. The CDR3 DNA reads TGTGCCAACTCTGGAGGGCCCCAAGAGACCCAGTACTTC.

The rearrangement joins TRBV12-5 to TRBJ2-7; 8 nucleotides match TRBD1. Trimming removed 1 base from V and 4 bases from J; junction bases left unmatched: 6. From germline, CDR1 is LGHNT and CDR2 FRNRAP. There are 15 residues in the CDR3. The CDR3 bases are TGTGCTAGTGGTTTGGGCCAGGGGGCGGCTTACGAGCAGTACTTC. This sequence encodes CASGLGQGAAYEQYF. The full variable domain, its missing parts supplied by reference TRBV12-5 and TRBJ2-7, is DARVTQTPRHKVTEMGQEVTMRCQPILGHNTVFWYRQTMMQGLELLAYFRNRAPLDDSGMPKDRFSAEMPDATLATLKIQPSEPRDSAVYFCASGLGQGAAYEQYFGPGTRLTVT.

The chain is built from TRBV6-5 and TRBJ2-1; D uncertain. V lost 0 bases and J lost 6, with 9 bases in between. CDR3 length: 14 residues. CDR1 is MNHEY and CDR2 is SVGAGI in the germline V gene. The CDR3 DNA follows: TGTGCCAGCAGTTACTCGTGGACCTCCAATGAGCAGTTCTTC. It codes for CASSYSWTSNEQFF.

CDR3 coding DNA: TGTGCCAGCAGCCAAGAGGGTAGCCGCGCCTACGAGCAGTACTTC. This sequence encodes CASSQEGSRAYEQYF. The rearrangement links TRBV4-2 to TRBJ2-7; D remains unclear. This CDR3 comprises 15 residues. V lost 0 bases, J lost 2 bases, and 11 bases lay in between. CDR1 is LGHNA, CDR2 YNFKEQ, per germline.

The chain couples TRBV4-1 to TRBJ1-2; D is unclear. The CDR3 length is 15 residues. Trimming took 0 bases from V and 4 from J, leaving 12 bases between them. Germline V gives CDR1 MGHRA, CDR2 YSYEKL. CDR3 in amino acids: CASSQDWPTSYGYTF. The CDR3 region has the DNA TGCGCCAGCAGCCAAGATTGGCCCACCAGCTATGGCTACACCTTC.

This clonotype was seen many times. The rearrangement links TRBV29-1 to TRBJ1-5; D unclear. V shed 6 bases and J shed 1 base, with 22 bases lying between them. Germline CDR1 is SQVTM and CDR2 is ANQGSEA. CDR3 size: 17 residues. CDR3 sequence: CSVPRSPHKGSNQPQHF. The CDR3 coding sequence is TGCAGCGTCCCTAGGTCCCCACACAAAGGGAGCAATCAGCCCCAGCATTTT. Variable domain in full (rest from reference TRBV29-1 and TRBJ1-5): SAVISQKPSRDICQRGTSLTIQCQVDSQVTMMFWYRQQPGQSLTLIATANQGSEATYESGFVIDKFPISRPNLTFSTLTVSNMSPEDSSIYLCSVPRSPHKGSNQPQHFGDGTRLSIL.

This clonotype was counted a few times. The chain employs TRBV9 and TRBJ2-3, with 9 bases identical to TRBD2. The junction had 5 bases not matched to a gene; V was cut back by 1 base and J by 2 bases. Germline V CDR1 and CDR2: SGDLS, YYNGEE. CDR3 length: 16 amino acids. The CDR3 loop reads CASSVFAGGPTDTQYF. In DNA, the CDR3 is TGTGCCAGCAGCGTATTTGCGGGAGGGCCCACAGATACGCAGTATTTT.

This clonotype has more than one count but fewer than ten. The rearrangement joins TRBV3-1 to TRBJ1-4; no firm D call. The germline V gene has CDR1 LGHDT and CDR2 YNNKEL (reference sequence). Trimming cost V 0 bases and J 9 bases, with 5 bases left between them. The CDR3 runs 12 residues. CDR3 sequence: CASSQEGKKLFF. The CDR3 coding sequence is TGTGCCAGCAGCCAAGAAGGGAAAAAACTGTTTTTT. The variable domain in full, completed from reference TRBV3-1 and TRBJ1-4, reads DTAVSQTPKYLVTQMGNDKSIKCEQNLGHDTMYWYKQDSKKFLKIMFSYNNKELIINETVPNRFSPKSPDKAHLNLHINSLELGDSAVYFCASSQEGKKLFFGSGTQLSVL.

The chain couples TRBV7-9 to TRBJ1-1; weak D call: TRBD1 (6 bases). Germline-derived CDR1 and CDR2 are SEHNR and FQNEAQ (reference sequence). Trimming left V 4 bases short and J 2 bases short, with 14 bases between. The CDR3 has 15 amino acids. Here the CDR3 DNA reads TGTGCCAGCAGCTCGGACAGCTATCGTAACACTGAAGCTTTCTTT. This encodes CASSSDSYRNTEAFF. Full variable domain (remainder filled in from reference TRBV7-9 and TRBJ1-1): DTGVSQNPRHKITKRGQNVTFRCDPISEHNRLYWYRQTLGQGPEFLTYFQNEAQLEKSRLLSDRFSAERPKGSFSTLEIQRTEQGDSAMYLCASSSDSYRNTEAFFGQGTRLTVV.

To note about this clonotype: An end of the junction differs from the germline gene, which may be a read error. V is TRBV27 and J is TRBJ2-7; D gene ambiguous. The CDR3 has 15 amino acids. The germline gives CDR1 MNHEY, CDR2 SMNVEV (reference sequence). The CDR3 loop reads CASSWTDGSSNEQYF. CDR3 bases: TGTGCCAGCAGTTGGACGGACGGTAGCTCCAACGAGCAGTACTTC.

This clonotype showed up just a few times. The V gene is TRBV20-1, the J gene TRBJ2-1; D is tentatively TRBD1 or TRBD2 (5 bases each). With 4 bases removed from V and 9 bases from J, the gap between germline ends came to 13 bases. The CDR3 totals 12 residues. The germline gives CDR1 DFQATT, CDR2 SNEGSKA (reference sequence). CDR3 in amino acids: CSATTVGVEQFF. The DNA of the CDR3 is TGCAGTGCTACCACCGTGGGGGTTGAGCAGTTCTTC.

This clonotype was seen a few times. The chain employs TRBV4-1 and TRBJ2-7; a weak D match, TRBD2 (5 bases). Trimming took 0 bases from V and 3 from J, leaving 15 bases between them. The CDR3 extends over 16 amino acids. Germline V gene data show CDR1 as MGHRA and CDR2 as YSYEKL. The CDR3 DNA follows: TGCGCCAGCAGCCAAGATTCGGGGTCCCTAAGCTACGAGCAGTACTTC. Its translation is CASSQDSGSLSYEQYF.

This clonotype has just a few counts. CDR3 in amino acids: CASSPPLAGFSGNTIYF. DNA for the CDR3: TGTGCCAGCAGCCCCCCGTTAGCAGGGTTCTCTGGAAACACCATATATTTT. The chain is built from TRBV9 and TRBJ1-3, with D tentatively TRBD1 (5 bases). Germline assignment: CDR1 SGDLS and CDR2 YYNGEE. The CDR3 totals 17 residues. V lost 4 bases and J 0 bases, leaving 17 bases between the germline ends.

The chain joins TRBV12-3 or TRBV12-4 to TRBJ2-3; D may be TRBD1 or TRBD2 (5 bases each). The CDR3 is 15 amino acids. The germline V and J ends were trimmed by 3 bases and 6 bases, with 16 bases remaining between them. As DNA, the CDR3 is TGTGCCAGCAGTTTGGCCCCCGAGGGGACGGATACGCAGTATTTT. As protein: CASSLAPEGTDTQYF.

With regard to this clonotype: A much larger clonotype is one base distant, so this may be a read error. V usage is TRBV11-2 and J usage is TRBJ2-7; the D gene could be TRBD1 or TRBD2 (5 bases each). The CDR3 contains 12 residues. V was pared by 0 bases and J by 5 bases, with 5 bases between. Germline CDR1 and CDR2: SGHAT and FQNNGV. The chain's CDR3 is CASSLEGDEQYF. The DNA of the CDR3 is TGTGCCAGCAGCTTAGAGGGGGACGAGCAGTACTTC.

This sequence joins TRBV4-1 and TRBJ2-5; 10 nucleotides align to TRBD2. Germline V CDR1 and CDR2: MGHRA, YSYEKL. Trimming removed 3 bases from V and 5 bases from J; junction bases left unmatched: 12. The CDR3 contains 17 residues. The DNA for the CDR3 is TGCGCCAGCAGCCAGATTCTAGCGGGAGCCTCCCGGGAGACCCAGTACTTC. This sequence encodes CASSQILAGASRETQYF.

This chain links TRBV20-1 with TRBJ2-7, with D possibly being TRBD1 (5 bases). CDR1 and CDR2 from the germline V gene are DFQATT and SNEGSKA (reference sequence). CDR3 length: 13 residues. The V end was cut by 3 bases, the J end by 3 bases, with 12 bases between. DNA for the CDR3: TGCAGTGCTAGGGGGCCTCTGAACTACGAGCAGTACTTC. Translated: CSARGPLNYEQYF.

The gene calls are TRBV6-2 or TRBV6-3 and TRBJ2-3; D not resolved. CDR3 length equals 15 residues. Trimming took off 6 bases at V and 2 bases at J, with 15 bases between the two ends. The germline CDR1 and CDR2 sequences are MNHEY and SVGEGT. The CDR3 DNA reads as TGTGCCAGCAGACCCCTCTACTCTTACACAGATACGCAGTATTTT. Encoded protein: CASRPLYSYTDTQYF.

This clonotype was observed a few times. The CDR3 protein is CASSLVRETQYF. The CDR3 coding sequence is TGTGCCAGCAGTTTAGTTCGGGAGACCCAGTACTTC. The V and J genes are TRBV12-3 or TRBV12-4 and TRBJ2-5; no clear D gene. The CDR3 has 12 amino acids. V was clipped by 1 base and J by 5 bases, with 5 bases between them.

This clonotype was counted between two and nine times. This CDR3 reads CASSYFLAGEQETQYF. The CDR3 bases are TGTGCCAGCAGCTATTTTTTAGCGGGAGAGCAAGAGACCCAGTACTTC. The chain employs TRBV7-9 and TRBJ2-5; 9 bases agree with TRBD2. From germline, CDR1 is SEHNR and CDR2 FQNEAQ (reference sequence). This CDR3 has 16 amino acids. Germline trimming cut 4 bases from V and 2 bases from J; bases unmatched to any gene: 8.

This clonotype occurred a few times. The rearrangement links TRBV20-1 to TRBJ2-1; 8 bases fit TRBD2. Losses at the gene ends were 0 bases for V and 5 bases for J; bases not matched to a gene: 9. Germline-derived CDR1 and CDR2 are DFQATT and SNEGSKA (reference sequence). This CDR3 comprises 16 residues. DNA of the CDR3: TGCAGTGCTAGAGATCTCTGGCGGGGGGTTGACAATGAGCAGTTCTTC. This encodes CSARDLWRGVDNEQFF.

V gene TRBV6-1 combines with J gene TRBJ2-5; 9 nucleotides line up with TRBD2. Germline CDR1 reads MNHNS; CDR2 reads SASEGT. The length of the CDR3 is 15 residues. The V segment lost 6 bases and the J segment 0 bases; nucleotides outside the gene matches: 5. CDR3 DNA: TGTGCCAGCAGATTGAGCGGGGGGTACCAAGAGACCCAGTACTTC. Translated: CASRLSGGYQETQYF.

In this sample, this clonotype turned up a few times. The CDR3 loop is CASSSTRSGQEQYF. CDR3 sequence (DNA): TGTGCCAGCAGCTCTACGAGGTCGGGACAAGAGCAGTACTTC. V usage is TRBV7-9 and J usage is TRBJ2-7; possibly TRBD1 for D (6 bases). In germline, CDR1 is SEHNR, CDR2 FQNEAQ (reference sequence). This CDR3 contains 14 residues. Trimming shortened V by 4 bases and J by 7 bases, and 17 bases separated the two germline ends. Variable domain in full (rest from reference TRBV7-9 and TRBJ2-7): DTGVSQNPRHKITKRGQNVTFRCDPISEHNRLYWYRQTLGQGPEFLTYFQNEAQLEKSRLLSDRFSAERPKGSFSTLEIQRTEQGDSAMYLCASSSTRSGQEQYFGPGTRLTVT.